This T cell receptor beta chain originates from a study of blood T cell repertoires in COVID-19. Sequencing used immunoSEQ multiplex PCR; TCRdb keeps in-frame clones, though not all of them. Counted here are over 100,000 clones, approximately 88% occurring once; the ten biggest clones make up over 9%. CDR1 is MNHEY, CDR2 SVGAGI, per germline. CDR3 size: 16 residues. After removal of 2 bases from V and 4 bases from J, the junction contained 9 bases not matched to a gene. The chain carries TRBV6-5 and TRBJ2-3, with TRBD1 identical over 7 bases. This sequence was found in a man in his fifties or sixties with acute or convalescent COVID-19. Sequenced: peripheral blood. CDR3 nucleotides: TGTGCCAGCAGTTACCAACGGACAGGAACTGCAGATACGCAGTATTTT. Residues: CASSYQRTGTADTQYF.